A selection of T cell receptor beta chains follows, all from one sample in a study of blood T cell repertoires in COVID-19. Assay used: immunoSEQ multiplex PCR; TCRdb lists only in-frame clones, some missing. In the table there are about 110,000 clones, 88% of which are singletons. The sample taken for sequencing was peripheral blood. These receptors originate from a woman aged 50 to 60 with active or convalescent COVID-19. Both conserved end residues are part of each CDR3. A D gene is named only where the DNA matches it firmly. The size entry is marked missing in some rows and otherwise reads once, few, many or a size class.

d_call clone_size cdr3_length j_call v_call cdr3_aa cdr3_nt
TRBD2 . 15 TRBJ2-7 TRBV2 CASGDGPSGVYEQYF TGTGCCAGCGGAGATGGACCTAGCGGTGTCTACGAGCAGTACTTC
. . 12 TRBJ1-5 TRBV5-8 CASNQVDQPQHF TGTGCCAGCAACCAGGTCGATCAGCCCCAGCATTTT
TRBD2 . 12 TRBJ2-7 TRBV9 CASSEWGGSPHF TGTGCCAGCAGCGAGTGGGGGGGAAGTCCGCACTTC
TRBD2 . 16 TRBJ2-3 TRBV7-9 CASSSPLLAGPDTQYF TGTGCCAGCAGCTCCCCATTACTAGCGGGGCCAGATACGCAGTATTTT
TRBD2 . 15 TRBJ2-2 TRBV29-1 CSVGSGRAETGELFF TGCAGCGTGGGTAGCGGGAGGGCCGAGACCGGGGAGCTGTTTTTT
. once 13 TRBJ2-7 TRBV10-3 CAISAGQTHEQYF TGTGCCATCAGTGCTGGACAGACGCACGAGCAGTACTTC
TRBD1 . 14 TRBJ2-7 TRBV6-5 CASITGGVTYEQYF TGTGCCAGCATCACAGGGGGTGTCACCTACGAGCAGTACTTC
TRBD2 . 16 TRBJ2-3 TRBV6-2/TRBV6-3 CASSRLAGPSTDTQYF TGTGCCAGCAGTCGACTAGCGGGGCCTAGCACAGATACGCAGTATTTT
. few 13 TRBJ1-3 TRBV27 CASSRSSGNTIYF TGTGCCAGCAGTCGCAGTTCCGGAAACACCATATATTTT
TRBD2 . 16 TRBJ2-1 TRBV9 CASSVSGRVSRNEQFF TGTGCCAGCAGCGTATCGGGGAGGGTAAGTAGGAATGAGCAGTTCTTC
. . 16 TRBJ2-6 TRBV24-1 CATSDGYPSGANVLTF TGTGCCACCAGTGACGGGTACCCCTCTGGGGCCAACGTCCTGACTTTC
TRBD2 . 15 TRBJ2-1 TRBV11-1 CASSSGLAGVGRQFF TGTGCCAGCAGCTCGGGACTAGCGGGAGTCGGGCGGCAGTTCTTC
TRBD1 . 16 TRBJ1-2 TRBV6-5 CASSSEGTGGSNGYTF TGTGCCAGCAGTTCTGAAGGGACAGGGGGCTCCAATGGCTACACCTTC